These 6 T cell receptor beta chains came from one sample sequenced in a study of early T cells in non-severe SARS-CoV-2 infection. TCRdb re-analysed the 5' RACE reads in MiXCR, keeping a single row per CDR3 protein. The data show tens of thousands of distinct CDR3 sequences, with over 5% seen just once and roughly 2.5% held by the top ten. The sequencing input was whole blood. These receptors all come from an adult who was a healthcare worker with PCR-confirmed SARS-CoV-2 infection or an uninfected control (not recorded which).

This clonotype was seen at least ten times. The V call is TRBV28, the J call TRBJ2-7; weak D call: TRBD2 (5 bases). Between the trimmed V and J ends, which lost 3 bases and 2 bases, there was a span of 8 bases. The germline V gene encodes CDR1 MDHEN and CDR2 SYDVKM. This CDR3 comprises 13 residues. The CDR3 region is CASSLGRAYEQYF. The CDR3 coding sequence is TGTGCCAGCAGTTTGGGGAGAGCCTACGAGCAGTACTTC.

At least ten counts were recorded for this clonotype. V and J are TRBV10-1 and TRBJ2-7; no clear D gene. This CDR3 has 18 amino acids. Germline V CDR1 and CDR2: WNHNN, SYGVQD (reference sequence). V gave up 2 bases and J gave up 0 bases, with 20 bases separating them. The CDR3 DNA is TGCGCCAGCAGTGAGGAGAGTTCGGGCTCTCTAAGCTCCTACGAGCAGTACTTC. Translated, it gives CASSEESSGSLSSYEQYF.

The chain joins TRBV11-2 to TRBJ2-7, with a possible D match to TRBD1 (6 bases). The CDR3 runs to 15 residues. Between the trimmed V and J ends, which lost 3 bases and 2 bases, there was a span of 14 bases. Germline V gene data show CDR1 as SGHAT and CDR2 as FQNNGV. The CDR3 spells CASSFGGGLTYEQYF. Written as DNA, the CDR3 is TGTGCCAGCAGCTTCGGTGGGGGCTTGACCTACGAGCAGTACTTC.

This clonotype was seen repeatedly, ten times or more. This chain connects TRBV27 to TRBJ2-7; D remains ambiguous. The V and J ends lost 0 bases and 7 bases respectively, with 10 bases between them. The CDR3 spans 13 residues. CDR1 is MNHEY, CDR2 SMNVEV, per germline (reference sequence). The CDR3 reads CASSLSGSLEQYF. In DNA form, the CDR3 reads TGTGCCAGCAGTTTATCGGGCTCCTTGGAGCAGTACTTC.

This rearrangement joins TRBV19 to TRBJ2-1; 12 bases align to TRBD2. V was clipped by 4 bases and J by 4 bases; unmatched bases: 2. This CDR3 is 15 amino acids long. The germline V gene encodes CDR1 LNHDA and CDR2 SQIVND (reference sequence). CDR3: CASSKTSGSYNEQFF. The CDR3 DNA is TGTGCCAGTAGTAAGACTAGCGGGAGTTACAATGAGCAGTTCTTC.

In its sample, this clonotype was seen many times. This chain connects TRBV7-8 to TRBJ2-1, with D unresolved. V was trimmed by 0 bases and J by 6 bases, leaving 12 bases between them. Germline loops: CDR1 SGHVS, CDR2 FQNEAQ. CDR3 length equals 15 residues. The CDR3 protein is CASSLAELRVNEQFF. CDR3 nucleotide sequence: TGTGCCAGCAGCTTAGCGGAGCTACGAGTCAATGAGCAGTTCTTC. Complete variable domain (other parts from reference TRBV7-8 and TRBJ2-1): GAGVSQSPRYKVAKRGQDVALRCDPISGHVSLFWYQQALGQGPEFLTYFQNEAQLDKSGLPSDRFFAERPEGSVSTLKIQRTQQEDSAVYLCASSLAELRVNEQFFGPGTRLTVL.